This T cell receptor (beta chain) was observed in a study of blood T cells in healthy people across ages. Germline CDR1 is SGHRS and CDR2 is YFSETQ. The CDR3 runs 14 residues. Unmatched junction bases numbered 4, after V lost 3 bases and J lost 4 bases. Then a second PCR, running about 7 to 11 cycles, was carried out with a sample-barcoded 5' primer and a J-beta primer mix. TCRdb called the 5' RACE reads again in MiXCR, with one record for every CDR3 protein. The data hold 700,000 to 950,000 distinct CDR3 sequences, with 35% to 45% observed a single time. This sequence was found in a woman aged 60 to 75 in good health. The sequenced material came from blood. The V gene is TRBV5-1, the J gene TRBJ2-5; TRBD1 matches 9 bases. CDR3 residues: CASSWGTGRETQYF. The CDR3, as DNA: TGCGCCAGCAGCTGGGGGACAGGGAGAGAGACCCAGTACTTC.